This T cell receptor (beta chain) comes out of a study of T cell responses to AZD1222 COVID-19 vaccine. Study-level results: White British ancestry dominated among donors, who included more females, and clonal diversity was possibly underestimated.

Some clones are missing from TCRdb's copy, which holds only in-frame ones; the method was immunoSEQ multiplex PCR. The sample includes around 140,000 clones, roughly 88% of them seen just once. As concerns this clone: Its antigen is unknown.

Material: peripheral blood, obtained 28 days after the second dose of the MenACWY control vaccine. This clonotype originated in an adult who received the MenACWY meningococcal vaccine as a control.

CDR3 residues: CVAGGGSADTQYF. The CDR3 DNA sequence: TGTGTAGCAGGGGGGGGGAGCGCAGATACGCAGTATTTT. The chain uses TRBV30 and TRBJ2-3; either TRBD1 or TRBD2 may supply D (7 bases each). The germline V gene has CDR1 GTSNPN and CDR2 SVGIG (reference sequence). This CDR3 is 13 amino acids long. Full variable domain (missing parts from reference TRBV30 and TRBJ2-3): SQTIHQWPATLVQPVGSPLSLECTVEGTSNPNLYWYRQAAGRGLQLLFYSVGIGQISSEVPQNLSASRPQDRQFILSSKKLLLSDSGFYLCVAGGGSADTQYFGPGTRLTVL.